This passage covers 26 T cell receptor beta chains from one sample sequenced in a study of shared clonotypes between healthy human individuals. Using immunoSEQ multiplex PCR, the repertoire was profiled, and TCRdb retains in-frame clones only, with some absent. The profile shows under 1,900,000 clones, just under 99% of them singletons. The sample consisted of naive CD4+ T cells sorted from blood. Indicated subset: CD45RA+ positively selected. These receptors came from a young man in good health.

The genes are TRBV19 and TRBJ2-7; D is undetermined. The CDR3 totals 12 residues. Per germline, CDR1 LNHDA and CDR2 SQIVND (reference sequence). Trimming removed 4 bases at V and 3 bases at J, with 7 bases between. The CDR3 loop reads CASSNPYYEQYF. CDR3 nucleotide sequence: TGTGCCAGTAGTAACCCCTACTACGAGCAGTACTTC.

V usage is TRBV6-5 and J usage is TRBJ2-7, with 9 bases lining up with TRBD2. The V gene end was trimmed by 7 bases and the J gene end by 5 bases; junction bases not matched to a gene: 12. This CDR3 contains 15 residues. Germline V gene data show CDR1 as MNHEY and CDR2 as SVGAGI. CDR3 DNA: TGTGCCAGCACCCGAACAGGAGGGACTAGCAACGAGCAGTACTTC. This gives the protein CASTRTGGTSNEQYF.

The chain employs TRBV7-8 and TRBJ2-7; 8 nucleotides line up with TRBD1. V lost 5 bases, J lost 4 bases, and 7 bases stayed unmatched. There are 14 residues in the CDR3. CDR1 is SGHVS, CDR2 FQNEAQ, per germline. The CDR3 nucleotides read TGTGCCAGCAGCCTAGACAGGGGATTATACGAGCAGTACTTC. It specifies CASSLDRGLYEQYF.

The genes are TRBV5-4 and TRBJ2-2, with 10 bases aligning to TRBD2. Germline lookup yields CDR1 SGHNT and CDR2 YYREEE (reference sequence). CDR3 length: 15 residues. After removal of 4 bases from V and 1 base from J, the junction contained 1 base not matched to a gene. The CDR3 spells CASSRTSGNTGELFF. DNA of the CDR3: TGTGCCAGCAGCCGGACTAGCGGGAACACCGGGGAGCTGTTTTTT.

V gene TRBV29-1 combines with J gene TRBJ2-5, with D uncertain. CDR3 size: 13 residues. V was pared by 6 bases and J by 2 bases, with 13 bases between. Germline V gene sequence: CDR1 SQVTM, CDR2 ANQGSEA. The CDR3 bases are TGCAGCGTAGTCCCGGGCACACAAGAGACCCAGTACTTC. Its translation: CSVVPGTQETQYF. Full variable domain (rest looked up from reference TRBV29-1 and TRBJ2-5): SAVISQKPSRDICQRGTSLTIQCQVDSQVTMMFWYRQQPGQSLTLIATANQGSEATYESGFVIDKFPISRPNLTFSTLTVSNMSPEDSSIYLCSVVPGTQETQYFGPGTRLLVL.

The rearrangement uses TRBV5-1 and TRBJ1-2; a weak D match, TRBD1 (5 bases). Germline assignment: CDR1 SGHRS and CDR2 YFSETQ. Between the trimmed V and J ends, which lost 0 bases and 4 bases, there was a span of 13 bases. The CDR3 covers 15 residues. The CDR3: CASSLGAGRSYGYTF. The CDR3 coding sequence is TGCGCCAGCAGCTTGGGGGCAGGGCGGAGCTATGGCTACACCTTC.

This clone was seen once. The chain is built from TRBV2 and TRBJ2-1; 10 positions agree with TRBD2. Germline loops: CDR1 SNHLY, CDR2 FYNNEI. This CDR3 spans 16 amino acids. J gave up 8 bases and V 7 bases, and 14 bases lay outside the gene matches. CDR3 residues: CASTGFSGRFSDEQFF. Written as DNA, the CDR3 is TGTGCCAGCACCGGGTTTAGCGGGAGGTTTTCCGATGAGCAGTTCTTC.

The CDR3 reads CASSFSGRANEQFF. CDR3 nucleotide sequence: TGTGCCAGCAGCTTCTCCGGGAGGGCCAATGAGCAGTTCTTC. The chain recombines TRBV7-3 with TRBJ2-1; 8 bases match TRBD2. CDR3 length: 14 amino acids. Trimming cost V 3 bases and J 6 bases; bases outside gene matches: 4. Germline values: CDR1 SGHTA, CDR2 FQGTGA.

The chain links TRBV6-4 to TRBJ2-2, with D perhaps TRBD1 or TRBD2 (5 bases each). V lost 8 bases and J 6 bases, leaving 16 bases between the germline ends. In germline, CDR1 is MRHNA, CDR2 SNTAGT. The CDR3 length is 14 residues. CDR3 sequence reads: CASAQGTPPGELFF. For the CDR3, the DNA is TGTGCCAGCGCACAAGGGACCCCCCCCGGGGAGCTGTTTTTT.

In DNA form, the CDR3 reads TGCGCCAGCAGGTCAGGCGGAGAGACCCAGTACTTC. Translating it yields CASRSGGETQYF. V usage is TRBV10-2 and J usage is TRBJ2-5; D unresolved. CDR1 and CDR2 (germline): WSHSY, SAAADI. The CDR3 loop spans 12 amino acids. Trimming left V 6 bases short and J 4 bases short, with 9 bases between.

This chain's CDR3 is CASSFARGNEKLFF. CDR3 DNA sequence: TGCGCCAGCAGCTTTGCCAGGGGGAATGAAAAACTGTTTTTT. The rearrangement links TRBV5-1 to TRBJ1-4, with TRBD1 matching over 7 bases. There are 14 residues in the CDR3. Germline CDR1 and CDR2: SGHRS and YFSETQ. V was pared by 2 bases and J by 5 bases, with 3 bases of the junction left unmatched.

This chain joins TRBV29-1 and TRBJ2-7, with TRBD2 matching over 11 bases. J gave up 5 bases and V 5 bases, and 8 bases lay outside the gene matches. The CDR3 loop spans 14 amino acids. Per germline, CDR1 SQVTM and CDR2 ANQGSEA. The CDR3 DNA reads as TGCAGCGTTATGACTAGCGGGAATATACACGAGCAGTACTTC. Its protein product is CSVMTSGNIHEQYF.

The genes are TRBV27 and TRBJ2-3, with D perhaps matching TRBD1 or TRBD2 (7 bases each). Trimming took off 10 bases at V and 2 bases at J, with 13 bases between the two ends. The germline V gene has CDR1 MNHEY and CDR2 SMNVEV (reference sequence). The CDR3 is 13 residues long. The DNA of the CDR3 is TGTGCCACAGCGGGACAGAACACAGATACGCAGTATTTT. Translated: CATAGQNTDTQYF.

The J gene is TRBJ2-7, the V gene TRBV28, with D perhaps TRBD1 or TRBD2 (5 bases each). Trimming stripped 6 bases from V and 0 bases from J, with 18 bases between. This CDR3 spans 16 amino acids. The germline CDR1 and CDR2 sequences are MDHEN and SYDVKM. The CDR3 sequence: CASRSQPPGTSYEQYF. The CDR3 coding sequence is TGTGCCAGCAGATCCCAACCCCCGGGGACCTCCTACGAGCAGTACTTC.

The chain is built from TRBV28 and TRBJ1-2; the D gene is possibly TRBD1 (5 bases). V lost 4 bases and J 2 bases, leaving 11 bases between the germline ends. The germline gives CDR1 MDHEN, CDR2 SYDVKM. CDR3 length: 14 residues. The CDR3 reads CASSSTTANYGYTF. CDR3 in DNA: TGTGCCAGCAGTTCAACGACAGCAAACTATGGCTACACCTTC.

This chain connects TRBV7-2 to TRBJ2-1, with 7 bases aligning to TRBD2. This CDR3 has 18 residues. Germline values: CDR1 SGHTA, CDR2 FQGNSA. The V gene end was trimmed by 4 bases and the J gene end by 4 bases; junction bases not matched to a gene: 16. The DNA of the CDR3 is TGTGCCAGCAGCTCGAAGCGGGGAGGTAGCGGGCTATACAATGAGCAGTTCTTC. Translated: CASSSKRGGSGLYNEQFF.

Worth noting for this clone: The same CDR3 arises from other DNA sequences in this sample as well. The rearrangement links TRBV15 to TRBJ2-5; D not resolved. The CDR3 has 13 residues. Germline V lookup: CDR1 LNHNV, CDR2 YYDKDF (reference sequence). Trimming left V 1 base short and J 2 bases short, with 5 bases between. The CDR3 protein is CATSRGRQETQYF. The CDR3 DNA follows: TGTGCCACCAGCAGAGGGCGACAAGAGACCCAGTACTTC.

The chain recombines TRBV7-2 with TRBJ2-2, with no clear D. V shed 4 bases and J shed 2 bases, with 5 bases lying between them. The CDR3 covers 13 residues. Germline values: CDR1 SGHTA, CDR2 FQGNSA. CDR3 DNA: TGTGCCAGCAGCTCCCCCAACACCGGGGAGCTGTTTTTT. Translation: CASSSPNTGELFF.

V usage is TRBV5-4 and J usage is TRBJ1-2; TRBD1 is a possible D gene (6 bases). The CDR3 consists of 13 residues. V was cut by 4 bases and J by 4 bases, with 11 bases left in between. The V gene's germline CDR1 is SGHNT and CDR2 YYREEE (reference sequence). CDR3 residues: CASSMDSLYGYTF. The CDR3 DNA follows: TGTGCCAGCAGCATGGACAGCCTCTATGGCTACACCTTC.

The rearrangement links TRBV30 to TRBJ1-2; no definite D call. V lost 3 bases and J 3 bases, leaving 14 bases between the germline ends. Germline lookup yields CDR1 GTSNPN and CDR2 SVGIG (reference sequence). There are 14 residues in the CDR3. The CDR3 DNA is TGTGCCTGGAGCACCGCCCTCGGGTACTATGGCTACACCTTC. Its translation is CAWSTALGYYGYTF.

The V and J genes are TRBV5-1 and TRBJ2-6, with D perhaps TRBD1 (6 bases). V lost 2 bases, J lost 2 bases, and 8 bases lay in between. The CDR3 sequence is 15 residues long. Germline CDR1 and CDR2: SGHRS and YFSETQ. The CDR3 here is CASSLGGPGANVLTF. The CDR3 DNA is TGCGCCAGCAGCTTAGGGGGACCTGGGGCCAACGTCCTGACTTTC.

The CDR3 is CATSAEGNTEAFF. DNA for the CDR3: TGTGCCACCAGCGCCGAGGGGAACACTGAAGCTTTCTTT. The rearrangement links TRBV15 to TRBJ1-1; D call uncertain. V shed 5 bases and J shed 1 base, with 8 bases lying between them. Germline V gene data show CDR1 as LNHNV and CDR2 as YYDKDF (reference sequence). The CDR3 length is 13 residues.

This clone was observed a single time. The identical CDR3 is also encoded by other nucleotide sequences in the sample. Here the CDR3 DNA reads TGCGCCAGCAGTTCAAGCGGGAGCTCCTACAATGAGCAGTTCTTC. Translated, it gives CASSSSGSSYNEQFF. The chain has TRBV5-1 and TRBJ2-1; 8 bases align to TRBD2. Per germline, CDR1 SGHRS and CDR2 YFSETQ. The CDR3 extends over 15 amino acids. V gave up 5 bases and J gave up 0 bases; unmatched junction bases: 4. The full variable domain, with the rest looked up from reference TRBV5-1 and TRBJ2-1, is KAGVTQTPRYLIKTRGQQVTLSCSPISGHRSVSWYQQTPGQGLQFLFEYFSETQRNKGNFPGRFSGRQFSNSRSEMNVSTLELGDSALYLCASSSSGSSYNEQFFGPGTRLTVL.

The chain carries TRBV7-8 and TRBJ2-2, with 14 bases that match TRBD2. This CDR3 region has 18 residues. J gave up 4 bases and V 5 bases, and 9 bases lay outside the gene matches. Germline V gene sequence: CDR1 SGHVS, CDR2 FQNEAQ. CDR3 DNA: TGTGCCAGCAGCACCCGACTAGCGGGAGGGTCAGGCACCGGGGAGCTGTTTTTT. This sequence encodes CASSTRLAGGSGTGELFF.

The V gene is TRBV27, the J gene TRBJ2-7, with 7 positions matching TRBD2. This CDR3 spans 16 amino acids. Germline CDR1 MNHEY, CDR2 SMNVEV (reference sequence). V shed 0 bases, J shed 2 bases, and the junction held 7 bases outside the gene matches. CDR3 DNA: TGTGCCAGCAGTTTATCGAGCTGGGAGGGCCCCTACGAGCAGTACTTC. This encodes CASSLSSWEGPYEQYF.

Remarks on this clone: This specimen includes other DNA sequences encoding the same CDR3. CDR3 in DNA: TGTGCCAGCAGCTTAGTAAGCACAGATACGCAGTATTTT. Its translation: CASSLVSTDTQYF. This chain uses TRBV7-9 with TRBJ2-3; unclear D gene. This CDR3 is built from 13 residues. Per the germline V gene, CDR1 is SEHNR and CDR2 is FQNEAQ (reference sequence). Trimming removed 1 base at V and 0 bases at J, with 2 bases between.